This passage covers 30 T cell receptor beta chains from one sample sequenced in a study of identifying expanded T cells in peripheral blood (dated by TCRdb to about 2019). Receptor libraries were prepared by the immunoSEQ multiplex PCR assay. Sourced from immuneACCESS, this table was stored by TCRdb with only in-frame sequences that have V and J called. A share of the clones is absent; for the studies checked, an unresolved V gene accounts for under half, and the remainder has no known explanation. Across this sample there are some 78,000 clones, with less than 90% seen only once. Clones ranked in the top ten supply 15% to 20% of the sample. Sequences were obtained from blood. All receptors come from a person aged 18 to 69 in good health.

This chain connects TRBV6-5 to TRBJ1-2; no clear D. V was cut by 2 bases and J by 6 bases, with 13 bases left in between. Germline lookup yields CDR1 MNHEY and CDR2 SVGAGI. The length of the CDR3 is 14 residues. This CDR3 is CASSYVRAANGYTF. As DNA, the CDR3 is TGTGCCAGCAGTTACGTAAGGGCAGCTAATGGCTACACCTTC.

As for this clone: Relative to the germline gene, one junction end is altered; a read error may explain this. The chain is built from TRBV6-5 and TRBJ2-1, with unresolved D. The germline V gene encodes CDR1 MNHEY and CDR2 SVGAGI. The CDR3 is 14 amino acids. The CDR3 nucleotides read TGTGTCAGCAGCCTAGATAGCTCCTACAATGAGCAGTTCTTC. Amino acids: CVSSLDSSYNEQFF.

V and J are TRBV28 and TRBJ1-4, with unresolved D. In germline, CDR1 is MDHEN, CDR2 SYDVKM. V was pared by 10 bases and J by 0 bases, with 9 bases between. The CDR3 is made up of 13 amino acids. The CDR3: CATLPATNEKLFF. CDR3 nucleotide sequence: TGTGCCACCCTGCCTGCAACTAATGAAAAACTGTTTTTT.

The rearrangement joins TRBV7-2 to TRBJ1-5, with a weak D call TRBD1 (6 bases). The CDR3 consists of 16 residues. Germline CDR1 and CDR2: SGHTA and FQGNSA. Trimming left V 5 bases short and J 4 bases short, with 18 bases between. Here the CDR3 DNA reads TGTGCCAGCAGCAATAATCCAGGGGACCTAAATCAGCCCCAGCATTTT. It codes for CASSNNPGDLNQPQHF.

This clone has only a few counts. The chain carries TRBV28 and TRBJ2-7; 12 nucleotides agree with TRBD2. The CDR3 is made up of 15 amino acids. The junction had 9 bases not matched to a gene; V was cut back by 8 bases and J by 4 bases. CDR1 MDHEN and CDR2 SYDVKM come from the germline V gene. CDR3 amino acids: CASSPAGTSGYEQYF. CDR3 DNA sequence: TGTGCCAGCTCACCTGCCGGGACTAGCGGGTACGAGCAGTACTTC.

This sequence joins TRBV5-6 and TRBJ2-1, with D maybe TRBD2 (6 bases). CDR3 length equals 15 residues. Trimming shortened V by 1 base and J by 6 bases, and 14 bases separated the two germline ends. From germline, CDR1 is SGHDT and CDR2 YYEEEE. The CDR3 protein is CASSLLRLVGNEQFF. DNA for the CDR3: TGTGCCAGCAGCTTGCTACGACTAGTTGGCAATGAGCAGTTCTTC.

V is TRBV19 and J is TRBJ1-5; D is perhaps TRBD1 (5 bases). The CDR3 is 15 amino acids. CDR1 is LNHDA, CDR2 SQIVND, per germline (reference sequence). V was cut by 3 bases and J by 4 bases, with 13 bases left in between. The CDR3 DNA follows: TGTGCCAGTAGTATTTTGGGGACCCTTAATCAGCCCCAGCATTTT. Encoded protein: CASSILGTLNQPQHF.

The chain carries TRBV6-1 and TRBJ2-5, with a possible D match to TRBD1 (6 bases). Trimming left V 6 bases short and J 4 bases short, with 12 bases between. The CDR3 covers 13 residues. Per the germline V gene, CDR1 is MNHNS and CDR2 is SASEGT. CDR3 residues: CASRVTGGETQYF. The CDR3 nucleotides read TGTGCCAGCAGGGTGACAGGAGGAGAGACCCAGTACTTC.

The chain carries TRBV29-1 and TRBJ1-1; the D is unclear. V was clipped by 4 bases and J by 0 bases, with 9 bases between them. CDR1 is SQVTM, CDR2 ANQGSEA, per germline. This CDR3 has 13 residues. The CDR3 DNA follows: TGCAGCGTTGTACGGGTCATGAACACTGAAGCTTTCTTT. Residues: CSVVRVMNTEAFF.

The chain uses TRBV28 and TRBJ2-7; D gene unclear. Germline CDR1 reads MDHEN; CDR2 reads SYDVKM. The V end was cut by 7 bases, the J end by 7 bases, with 11 bases between. This CDR3 region has 11 residues. CDR3 in amino acids: CASTDDREQYF. CDR3 coding DNA: TGTGCCAGCACTGACGATCGGGAGCAGTACTTC.

The CDR3, as DNA: TGTGCCAGCACCGAAGGGGGGGGCACTGAAGCTTTCTTT. Protein product: CASTEGGGTEAFF. The V call is TRBV27, the J call TRBJ1-1; D possibly corresponds to TRBD1 (6 bases). Looked up from germline, CDR1 is MNHEY and CDR2 is SMNVEV (reference sequence). The CDR3 sequence is 13 residues long. Trimming shortened V by 7 bases and J by 4 bases, and 13 bases separated the two germline ends.

This sequence joins TRBV4-3 and TRBJ2-7; no clear D gene. The V gene's germline CDR1 is LGHNA and CDR2 YSLEER. The V and J ends lost 0 bases and 2 bases respectively, with 11 bases between them. The CDR3 contains 15 residues. CDR3 DNA sequence: TGCGCCAGCAGCCAAGATAGGAGCTCCCCCTACGAGCAGTACTTC. Translated, it gives CASSQDRSSPYEQYF.

This rearrangement joins TRBV5-6 to TRBJ2-7, with no clear D. This CDR3 comprises 13 residues. V was pared by 2 bases and J by 6 bases, with 12 bases between. Germline-derived CDR1 and CDR2 are SGHDT and YYEEEE. The CDR3: CASSFRSVGEQYF. In DNA, the CDR3 is TGTGCCAGCAGCTTTCGGTCAGTCGGCGAGCAGTACTTC. Supplemented by reference TRBV5-6 and TRBJ2-7, the full variable domain reads DAGVTQSPTHLIKTRGQQVTLRCSPKSGHDTVSWYQQALGQGPQFIFQYYEEEERQRGNFPDRFSGHQFPNYSSELNVNALLLGDSALYLCASSFRSVGEQYFGPGTRLTVT.

This clone has only one observation. This chain connects TRBV7-2 to TRBJ2-1; no reliable D call. The CDR3 is made up of 16 amino acids. The V end was cut by 0 bases, the J end by 8 bases, with 17 bases between. From germline, CDR1 is SGHTA and CDR2 FQGNSA. The CDR3 loop reads CASSLALPDLGYEQFF. Here the CDR3 DNA reads TGTGCCAGCAGCTTAGCTCTTCCGGACCTAGGGTATGAGCAGTTCTTC. Drawing the rest from reference TRBV7-2 and TRBJ2-1, the complete variable domain is GAGVSQSPSNKVTEKGKDVELRCDPISGHTALYWYRQSLGQGLEFLIYFQGNSAPDKSGLPSDRFSAERTGGSVSTLTIQRTQQEDSAVYLCASSLALPDLGYEQFFGPGTRLTVL.

The V gene is TRBV6-6, the J gene TRBJ2-6, with a tentative D call TRBD1 (6 bases). Trimming took off 7 bases at V and 4 bases at J, with 17 bases between the two ends. Germline V gene data show CDR1 as MNHNY and CDR2 as SVGAGI (reference sequence). The CDR3 is 16 amino acids. CDR3 DNA: TGTGCCAGCACCTCATCAGGGGTGTGGGGGGCCAACGTCCTGACTTTC. Its translation: CASTSSGVWGANVLTF.

The V gene is TRBV6-6, the J gene TRBJ2-7; D not certain. The CDR3 sequence is 11 residues long. The germline gives CDR1 MNHNY, CDR2 SVGAGI (reference sequence). V was trimmed by 4 bases and J by 5 bases, leaving 6 bases between them. CDR3 DNA: TGTGCCAGCAGTTTACGTCACGAGCAGTACTTC. Protein: CASSLRHEQYF.

This clone was detected only a few times. The CDR3 loop reads CASSLPGQGARSGNTIYF. Here the CDR3 DNA reads TGTGCCAGCAGCTTGCCGGGACAGGGGGCTCGGTCTGGAAACACCATATATTTT. The J gene is TRBJ1-3, the V gene TRBV5-4; 12 positions agree with TRBD1. The germline CDR1 and CDR2 sequences are SGHNT and YYREEE (reference sequence). The length of the CDR3 is 18 residues. V was pared by 1 base and J by 1 base, with 6 bases of the junction left unmatched. Supplemented by reference TRBV5-4 and TRBJ1-3, the full variable domain reads ETGVTQSPTHLIKTRGQQVTLRCSSQSGHNTVSWYQQALGQGPQFIFQYYREEENGRGNFPPRFSGLQFPNYSSELNVNALELDDSALYLCASSLPGQGARSGNTIYFGEGSWLTVV.

The J gene is TRBJ1-4, the V gene TRBV18; no definite D call. The CDR3 extends over 15 amino acids. CDR1 is KGHSH and CDR2 is LQKENI in the germline V gene. V dropped 2 bases and J dropped 3 bases, with 10 bases sitting between them. This CDR3 reads CASSPRAGSNEKLFF. CDR3 nucleotides: TGTGCCAGCTCACCAAGGGCAGGTTCTAATGAAAAACTGTTTTTT.

This clone was seen only once. CDR3 nucleotide sequence: TGTGCCATCAGTGAGGTCGGTTCGAACTTGAGGTCTGAAGCTTTCTTT. Its protein is CAISEVGSNLRSEAFF. The chain combines TRBV10-3 with TRBJ1-1; D call uncertain. The length of the CDR3 is 16 residues. In germline, CDR1 is ENHRY, CDR2 SYGVKD. The V gene lost 2 bases and the J gene lost 6 bases, with 19 bases spanning the gap.

This sequence joins TRBV5-1 and TRBJ2-7; TRBD1 is a possible D gene (6 bases). Germline V lookup: CDR1 SGHRS, CDR2 YFSETQ. The germline V and J ends were trimmed by 9 bases and 0 bases, with 19 bases remaining between them. The CDR3 contains 15 residues. The CDR3 sequence: CATHRQALSSYEQYF. CDR3 in DNA: TGCGCCACCCATAGACAGGCCCTAAGCTCCTACGAGCAGTACTTC.

This chain links TRBV25-1 with TRBJ2-6; the D call may be TRBD1 or TRBD2 (5 bases each). CDR3 size: 15 residues. Trimming took 4 bases from V and 2 from J, leaving 9 bases between them. Germline values: CDR1 MGHDK, CDR2 SYGVNS. CDR3 nucleotides: TGTGCCAGCAGTGGAGGGGCTGCTGGGGCCAACGTCCTGACTTTC. It codes for CASSGGAAGANVLTF.

The chain uses TRBV4-3 and TRBJ2-3; possibly TRBD1 or TRBD2 for D (5 bases each). V lost 0 bases, J lost 0 bases, and 10 bases lay in between. Germline lookup yields CDR1 LGHNA and CDR2 YSLEER. The CDR3 is 16 amino acids. CDR3 protein: CASSQDGGSSTDTQYF. The CDR3 DNA reads TGCGCCAGCAGCCAAGATGGGGGATCTAGCACAGATACGCAGTATTTT.

This chain joins TRBV15 and TRBJ1-5, with D unclear. CDR1 and CDR2 from the germline V gene are LNHNV and YYDKDF (reference sequence). V lost 1 base and J lost 4, with 8 bases in between. The CDR3 runs 14 residues. The CDR3, as DNA: TGTGCCACCAGCAGAGGTCAGGCGAATCAGCCCCAGCATTTT. Translated: CATSRGQANQPQHF.

The chain couples TRBV10-2 to TRBJ2-7; 12 nucleotides match TRBD2. The CDR3 covers 15 residues. J lost 7 bases, V lost 6 bases, and 10 bases had no gene match. Per germline, CDR1 WSHSY and CDR2 SAAADI. CDR3 in DNA: TGCGCCAGCAGCGCATCTAGCGGGAGGGCCGGGGAGCAGTACTTC. As protein: CASSASSGRAGEQYF.

This clone occurred once. The rearrangement joins TRBV4-2 to TRBJ2-1, with TRBD2 matching 10 bases. CDR3 length equals 15 residues. The germline V gene encodes CDR1 LGHNA and CDR2 YNFKEQ. V shed 4 bases and J 5 bases; nucleotides not matched to a gene: 5. The CDR3 region is CASSPEREGHNEQFF. CDR3 sequence (DNA): TGTGCCAGCAGCCCTGAGCGGGAGGGCCACAATGAGCAGTTCTTC.

The genes are TRBV10-3 and TRBJ2-5; 10 positions agree with TRBD1. The V gene end was trimmed by 9 bases and the J gene end by 5 bases; junction bases not matched to a gene: 9. The germline CDR1 and CDR2 sequences are ENHRY and SYGVKD. CDR3 size: 14 residues. The CDR3 nucleotides are TGTGCCATGGCGCCGGGACAGGGGACGGAGACCCAGTACTTC. Protein product: CAMAPGQGTETQYF.

The J gene is TRBJ2-7, the V gene TRBV18; the match to TRBD1 covers 7 bases. Trimming removed 0 bases from V and 3 bases from J; junction bases left unmatched: 2. Germline V gives CDR1 KGHSH, CDR2 LQKENI. The CDR3 spans 14 residues. CDR3 sequence reads: CASSPPTGLYEQYF. CDR3 DNA sequence: TGTGCCAGCTCACCACCGACAGGGCTCTACGAGCAGTACTTC.

The chain uses TRBV4-3 and TRBJ1-2; D is undetermined. V lost 1 base and J 4 bases, leaving 10 bases between the germline ends. Per the germline V gene, CDR1 is LGHNA and CDR2 is YSLEER. CDR3 size: 14 residues. CDR3 nucleotide sequence: TGCGCCAGCAGCCAAGTCCTCTCAGTCTATGGCTACACCTTC. Its translation: CASSQVLSVYGYTF.

This chain uses TRBV7-2 with TRBJ2-7; D not resolved. Germline CDR1 and CDR2: SGHTA and FQGNSA. The CDR3 consists of 12 residues. V was shortened by 3 bases and J by 2 bases, with 5 bases between the two germline ends. The CDR3 DNA follows: TGTGCCAGCAGCTTTGGCACCTACGAGCAGTACTTC. Translated, it gives CASSFGTYEQYF.

This chain uses TRBV2 with TRBJ2-4; 13 bases match TRBD2. The CDR3 contains 16 residues. Trimming took 5 bases from V and 7 from J; bases not matched to a gene: 8. CDR1 is SNHLY and CDR2 is FYNNEI in the germline V gene. CDR3 in DNA: TGTGCCAGCAGTTTAGGACTAGCGGGAGCTGGGAACATTCAGTACTTC. Translated, it gives CASSLGLAGAGNIQYF.